The TCR beta chain under discussion was sequenced for a study of blood T cell repertoires in COVID-19 (dated by TCRdb to the early 2020s). About the study as a whole: Samples covering the acute and convalescent phases of COVID-19 were provided by collaborators in the United States, Italy and Spain. The prospective study material was composed of cDNA or gDNA derived from T cells, B-cell-depleted T cells, or PBMCs. Samples were obtained from the ongoing ImmuneRACE study (first 160 participants) and from over a thousand subjects provided by 6 global collaborators. The dataset comprised deeply sampled blood TCRbeta repertoires from subjects exposed to, actively infected with, or recovered from COVID-19. Where available, HLA class I and class II types were taken from metadata supplied by the sample provider and were not determined by assay-based typing. The repertoires were released in a freely available public database meant as a resource for research on the immune response to SARS-CoV-2. Nearly every sample came with metadata listing a de-identified subject ID, COVID-19 status, age in years and sex.

What the research found in general, with its limitations: The quantity of clinical and demographic metadata differed by source and by participant and was supplied without curation.

Deletion took 4 bases off V and 5 bases off J, with a span of 11 bases between the germline ends. The CDR3 numbers 13 residues from cysteine through phenylalanine. The sequence is cut down to CDR3 DNA, 39 bases in frame from base 1. As encoded in the germline V gene, CDR1 is SNHLY while CDR2 is FYNNEI. TCRbeta CDR3 regions were amplified from genomic DNA by means of the immunoSEQ Assay, a bias-controlled multiplex PCR. Concerning the study's data processing: Nucleated cell counts per sample were estimated from amplification of reference gene primers within the assay. Sequence reads were collapsed and filtered to measure the absolute abundance of every unique TCRbeta CDR3 rearrangement. Productive Simpson clonality was computed per sample as the square root of Simpson's diversity index over productive rearrangements. Drawn from immuneACCESS, this table holds only the in-frame rearrangements with V and J called that TCRdb kept. Clones are partly lost; checked studies trace under half to an unresolved V gene and leave the rest unexplained. Clonal size and the V and J genes are those of that table, whereas D and trimming came from the DNA. The sample table lists approximately 280,000 clones, 80% to 90% of them with a count of one. The top ten clones comprise about 4.6% of the sample.

This clone was observed a few times. Its specific antigen is unknown. No much larger clone exists at a distance of one base, and base qualities are not known. Whole blood was collected in K2EDTA tubes by collaborating institutions according to the institutions' own protocols. For TCRbeta analysis, collaborator samples were shipped as frozen whole blood, as isolated PBMCs, or as DNA extracted from either sample type. The chain was built from TRBV2 and TRBJ1-1; tentative D gene TRBD1, with 6 bases matching. Sequencing was done on a sample of peripheral blood. This clonotype originated in a man aged 35-49 years with acute or convalescent COVID-19. The DNA sequence is TGTGCCAGCAGTGGTACAGGGCAAACTGAAGCTTTCTTT. It encodes CASSGTGQTEAFF.